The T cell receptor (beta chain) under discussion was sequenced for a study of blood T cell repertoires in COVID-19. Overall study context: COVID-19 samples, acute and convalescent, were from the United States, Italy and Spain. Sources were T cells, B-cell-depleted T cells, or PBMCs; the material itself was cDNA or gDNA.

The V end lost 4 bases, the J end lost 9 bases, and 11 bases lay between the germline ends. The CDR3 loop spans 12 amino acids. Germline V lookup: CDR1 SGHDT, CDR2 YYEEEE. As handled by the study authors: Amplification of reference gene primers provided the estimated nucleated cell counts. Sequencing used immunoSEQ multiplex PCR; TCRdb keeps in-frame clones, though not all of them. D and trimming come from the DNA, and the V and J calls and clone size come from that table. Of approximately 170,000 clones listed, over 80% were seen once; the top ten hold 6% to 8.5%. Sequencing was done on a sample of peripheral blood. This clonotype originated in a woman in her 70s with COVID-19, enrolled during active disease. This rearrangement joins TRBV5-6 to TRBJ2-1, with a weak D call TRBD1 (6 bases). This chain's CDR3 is CASSLDRSEQFF. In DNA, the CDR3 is TGTGCCAGCAGCCTCGACAGGAGTGAGCAGTTCTTC.